Given below is one TCR beta chain in context. This sample is part of a study of T cell changes during pregnancy in multiple sclerosis. Germline V gene lookup returns CDR1 ENHRY and CDR2 SYGVKD. V lost 10 bases and J lost 1; bases outside the gene matches: 7. The CDR3 covers 13 residues. Assay: immunoSEQ multiplex PCR; the TCRdb copy retains only in-frame clones and omits some. The sample lists about 43,000 clones; approximately 91% were seen once. Sequenced material: PBMCs (not recorded whether the cells were cultured). The chain is built from TRBV10-3 and TRBJ2-7; TRBD2 agrees at 7 bases. The clonotype originates from a female donor with multiple sclerosis, enrolled in a pregnancy study. The CDR3 DNA reads as TGTGCCACCCAGAAGGGAGGGTCCTACGAGCAGTACTTC. Its translation: CATQKGGSYEQYF.